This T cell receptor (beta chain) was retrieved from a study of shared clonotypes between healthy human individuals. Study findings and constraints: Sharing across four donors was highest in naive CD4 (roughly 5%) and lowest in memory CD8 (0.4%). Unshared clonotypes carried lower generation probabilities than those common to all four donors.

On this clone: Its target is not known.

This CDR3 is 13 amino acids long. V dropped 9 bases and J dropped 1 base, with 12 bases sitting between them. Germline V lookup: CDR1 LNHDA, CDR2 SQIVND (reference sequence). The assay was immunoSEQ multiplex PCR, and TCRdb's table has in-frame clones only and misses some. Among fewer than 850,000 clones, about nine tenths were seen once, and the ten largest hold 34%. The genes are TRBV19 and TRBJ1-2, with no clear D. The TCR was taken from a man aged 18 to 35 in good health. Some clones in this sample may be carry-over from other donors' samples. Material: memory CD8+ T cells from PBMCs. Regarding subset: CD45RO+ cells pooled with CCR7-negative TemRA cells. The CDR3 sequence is CASEPTVNYGYTF. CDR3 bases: TGTGCCAGCGAACCCACAGTTAACTATGGCTACACCTTC.